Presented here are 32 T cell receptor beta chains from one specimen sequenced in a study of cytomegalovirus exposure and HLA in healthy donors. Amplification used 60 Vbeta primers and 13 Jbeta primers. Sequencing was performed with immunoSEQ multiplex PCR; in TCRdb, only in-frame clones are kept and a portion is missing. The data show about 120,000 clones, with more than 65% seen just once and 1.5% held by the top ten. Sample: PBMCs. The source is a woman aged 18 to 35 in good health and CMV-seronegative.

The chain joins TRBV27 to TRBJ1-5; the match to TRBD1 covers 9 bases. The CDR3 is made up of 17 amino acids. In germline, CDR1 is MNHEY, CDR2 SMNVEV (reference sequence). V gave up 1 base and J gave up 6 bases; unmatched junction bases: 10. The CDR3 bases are TGTGCCAGCAGTTTATACGGAACAGGGGGCCAAGGTCAGCCCCAGCATTTT. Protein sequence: CASSLYGTGGQGQPQHF.

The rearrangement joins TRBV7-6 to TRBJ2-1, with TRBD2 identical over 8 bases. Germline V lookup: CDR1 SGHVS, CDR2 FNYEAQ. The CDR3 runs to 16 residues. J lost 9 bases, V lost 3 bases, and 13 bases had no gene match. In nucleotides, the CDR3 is TGTGCCAGCAGCTTCGTCGGGGGGGCGGGAGGTAGTGAGCAGTTCTTC. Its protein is CASSFVGGAGGSEQFF.

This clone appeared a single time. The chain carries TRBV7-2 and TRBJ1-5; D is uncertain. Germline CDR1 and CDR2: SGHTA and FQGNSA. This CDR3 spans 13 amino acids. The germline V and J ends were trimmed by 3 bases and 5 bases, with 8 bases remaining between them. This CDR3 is CASSFQADQPQHF. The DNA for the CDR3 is TGTGCCAGCAGCTTTCAAGCCGATCAGCCCCAGCATTTT.

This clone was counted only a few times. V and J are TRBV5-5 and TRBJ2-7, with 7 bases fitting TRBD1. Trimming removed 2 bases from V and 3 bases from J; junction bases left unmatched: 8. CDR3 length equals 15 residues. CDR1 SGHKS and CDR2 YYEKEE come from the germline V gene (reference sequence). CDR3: CASSFEGQSFYEQYF. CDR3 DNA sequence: TGTGCCAGCAGCTTTGAGGGACAGAGTTTCTACGAGCAGTACTTC.

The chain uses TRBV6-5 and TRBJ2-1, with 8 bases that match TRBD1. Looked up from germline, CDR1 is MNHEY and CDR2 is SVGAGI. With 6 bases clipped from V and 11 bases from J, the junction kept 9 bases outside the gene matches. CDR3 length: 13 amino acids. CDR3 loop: CASSPRQGRQQFF. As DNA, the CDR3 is TGTGCCAGCAGCCCACGACAGGGGCGCCAGCAGTTCTTC.

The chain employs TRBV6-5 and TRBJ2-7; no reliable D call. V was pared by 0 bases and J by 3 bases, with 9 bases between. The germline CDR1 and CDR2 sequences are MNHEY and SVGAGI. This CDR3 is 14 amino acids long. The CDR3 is CASSYSPGLYEQYF. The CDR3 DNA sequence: TGTGCCAGCAGTTACTCTCCGGGTCTCTACGAGCAGTACTTC.

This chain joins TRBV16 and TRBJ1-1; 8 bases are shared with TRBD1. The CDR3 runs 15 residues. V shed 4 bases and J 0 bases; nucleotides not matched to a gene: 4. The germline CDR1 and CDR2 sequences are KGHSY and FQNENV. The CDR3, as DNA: TGTGCCAGCAGCCTTTACAGGGGGATGAACACTGAAGCTTTCTTT. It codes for CASSLYRGMNTEAFF.

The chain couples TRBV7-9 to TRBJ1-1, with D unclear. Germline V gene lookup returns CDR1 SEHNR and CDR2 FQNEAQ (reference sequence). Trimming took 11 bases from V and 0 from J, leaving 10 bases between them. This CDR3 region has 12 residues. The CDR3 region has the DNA TGTGCCGTCCAGTTTATGAACACTGAAGCTTTCTTT. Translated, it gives CAVQFMNTEAFF.

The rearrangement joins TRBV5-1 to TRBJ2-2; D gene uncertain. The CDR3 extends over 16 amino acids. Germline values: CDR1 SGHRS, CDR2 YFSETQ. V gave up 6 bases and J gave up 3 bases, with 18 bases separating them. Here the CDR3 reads CASTQLARVHTGELFF. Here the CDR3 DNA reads TGCGCCAGCACCCAACTCGCCCGGGTGCACACCGGGGAGCTGTTTTTT.

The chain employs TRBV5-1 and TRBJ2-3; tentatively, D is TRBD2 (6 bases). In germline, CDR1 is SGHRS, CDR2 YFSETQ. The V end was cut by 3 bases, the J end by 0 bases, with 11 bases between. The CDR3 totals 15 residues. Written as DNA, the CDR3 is TGCGCCAGCAGCTCCCCCGGGACTAGCACAGATACGCAGTATTTT. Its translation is CASSSPGTSTDTQYF.

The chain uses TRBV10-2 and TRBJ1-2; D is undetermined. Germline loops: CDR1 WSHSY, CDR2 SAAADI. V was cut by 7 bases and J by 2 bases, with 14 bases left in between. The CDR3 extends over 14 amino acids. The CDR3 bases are TGCGCCAGCATGATGACAAGAGCCAACTATGGCTACACCTTC. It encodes CASMMTRANYGYTF.

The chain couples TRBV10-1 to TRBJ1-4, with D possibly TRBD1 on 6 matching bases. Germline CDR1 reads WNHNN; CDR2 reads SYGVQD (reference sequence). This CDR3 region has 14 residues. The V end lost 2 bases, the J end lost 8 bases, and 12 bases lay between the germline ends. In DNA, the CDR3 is TGCGCCAGCAGTGAGGGCAGGGGAGGGGAAAAACTGTTTTTT. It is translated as CASSEGRGGEKLFF.

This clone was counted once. The CDR3 sequence: CAWRRVNYGYTF. CDR3 nucleotide sequence: TGTGCCTGGAGGCGGGTTAACTATGGCTACACCTTC. This chain connects TRBV30 to TRBJ1-2; D unresolved. Trimming took 3 bases from V and 1 from J, leaving 6 bases between them. CDR1 GTSNPN and CDR2 SVGIG come from the germline V gene (reference sequence). This CDR3 region has 12 residues.

CDR3 coding DNA: TGTGCCAGCAGTGAACCCTACTACAGGGTCTATGGCTACACCTTC. It is translated as CASSEPYYRVYGYTF. V and J are TRBV6-1 and TRBJ1-2, with D perhaps TRBD1 (6 bases). The V end lost 2 bases, the J end lost 4 bases, and 14 bases lay between the germline ends. There are 15 residues in the CDR3. In germline, CDR1 is MNHNS, CDR2 SASEGT.

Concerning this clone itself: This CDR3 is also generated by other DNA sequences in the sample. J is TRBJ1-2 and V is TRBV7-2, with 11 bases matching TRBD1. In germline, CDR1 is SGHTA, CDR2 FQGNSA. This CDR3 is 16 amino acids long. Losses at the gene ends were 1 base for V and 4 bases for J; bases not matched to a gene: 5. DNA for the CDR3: TGTGCCAGCAGCTTAGGAGGGACAGGGGGGGTCTATGGCTACACCTTC. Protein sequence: CASSLGGTGGVYGYTF.

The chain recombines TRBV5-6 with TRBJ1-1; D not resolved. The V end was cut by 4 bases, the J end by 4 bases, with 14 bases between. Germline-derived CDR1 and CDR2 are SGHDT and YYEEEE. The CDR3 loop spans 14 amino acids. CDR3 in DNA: TGTGCCAGCAGCCTTGGAGGGTGGGGCACTGAAGCTTTCTTT. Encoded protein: CASSLGGWGTEAFF.

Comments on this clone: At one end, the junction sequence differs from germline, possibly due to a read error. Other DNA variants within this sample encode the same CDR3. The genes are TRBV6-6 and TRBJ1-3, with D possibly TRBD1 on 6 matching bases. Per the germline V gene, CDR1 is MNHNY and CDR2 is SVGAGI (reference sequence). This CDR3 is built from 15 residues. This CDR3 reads CASKGRGYSGNTIYF. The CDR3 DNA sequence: TGCGCCAGCAAGGGCAGGGGTTACTCTGGAAACACCATATATTTT.

In DNA form, the CDR3 reads TGCGCCAGCAGCCAAGATACCCAGGCAGGGGCTGCAAACACCATATATTTT. It yields the protein CASSQDTQAGAANTIYF. The chain recombines TRBV4-1 with TRBJ1-3; D is possibly TRBD1 (6 bases). Trimming took 0 bases from V and 6 from J, leaving 18 bases between them. Germline lookup yields CDR1 MGHRA and CDR2 YSYEKL. This CDR3 is built from 17 residues.

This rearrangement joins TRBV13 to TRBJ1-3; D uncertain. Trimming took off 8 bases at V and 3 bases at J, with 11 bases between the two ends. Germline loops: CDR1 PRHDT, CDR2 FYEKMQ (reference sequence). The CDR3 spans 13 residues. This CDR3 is CASRSAGGNTIYF. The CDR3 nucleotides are TGTGCCAGCCGGAGCGCGGGTGGAAACACCATATATTTT.

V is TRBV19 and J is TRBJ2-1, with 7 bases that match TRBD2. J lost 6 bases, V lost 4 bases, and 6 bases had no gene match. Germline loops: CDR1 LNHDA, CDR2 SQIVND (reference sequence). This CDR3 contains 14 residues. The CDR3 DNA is TGTGCCAGTAGTAGTGGGGGGGGAGGCAATGAGCAGTTCTTC. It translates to CASSSGGGGNEQFF.

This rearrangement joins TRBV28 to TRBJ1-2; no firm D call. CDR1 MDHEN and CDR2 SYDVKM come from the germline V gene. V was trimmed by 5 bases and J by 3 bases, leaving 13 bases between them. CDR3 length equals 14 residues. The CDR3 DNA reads TGTGCCAGCAGTCGCCTCACCCTAGACTATGGCTACACCTTC. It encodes CASSRLTLDYGYTF.

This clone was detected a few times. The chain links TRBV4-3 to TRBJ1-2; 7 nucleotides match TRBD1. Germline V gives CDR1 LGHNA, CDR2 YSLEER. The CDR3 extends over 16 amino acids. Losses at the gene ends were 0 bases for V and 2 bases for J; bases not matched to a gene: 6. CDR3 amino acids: CASSQERETGNYGYTF. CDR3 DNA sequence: TGCGCCAGCAGCCAAGAGAGAGAGACAGGGAACTATGGCTACACCTTC.

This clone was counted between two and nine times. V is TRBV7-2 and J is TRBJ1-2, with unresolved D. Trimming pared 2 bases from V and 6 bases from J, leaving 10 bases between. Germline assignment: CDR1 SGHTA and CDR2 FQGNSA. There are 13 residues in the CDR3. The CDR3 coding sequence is TGTGCCAGCAGCTTATCCCGAGGGAATGGCTACACCTTC. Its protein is CASSLSRGNGYTF.

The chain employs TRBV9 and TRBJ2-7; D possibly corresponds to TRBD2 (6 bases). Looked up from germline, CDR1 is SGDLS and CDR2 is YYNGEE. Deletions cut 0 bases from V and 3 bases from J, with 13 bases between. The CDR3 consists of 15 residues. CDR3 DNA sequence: TGTGCCAGCAGCGTAGGTGGCGGGGCGAACTACGAGCAGTACTTC. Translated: CASSVGGGANYEQYF.

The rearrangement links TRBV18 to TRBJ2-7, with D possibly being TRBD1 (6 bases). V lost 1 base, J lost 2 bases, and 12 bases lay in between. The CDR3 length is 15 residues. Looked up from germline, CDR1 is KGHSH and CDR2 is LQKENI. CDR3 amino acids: CASSPRTGSTYEQYF. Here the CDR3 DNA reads TGTGCCAGCTCACCACGCACAGGGTCAACCTACGAGCAGTACTTC.

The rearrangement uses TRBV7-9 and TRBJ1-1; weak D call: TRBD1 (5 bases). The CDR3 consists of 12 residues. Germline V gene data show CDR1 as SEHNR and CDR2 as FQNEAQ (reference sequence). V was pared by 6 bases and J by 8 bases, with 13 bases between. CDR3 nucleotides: TGTGCCAGCAGATGGGGGGGTTTAGAAGCTTTCTTT. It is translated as CASRWGGLEAFF.

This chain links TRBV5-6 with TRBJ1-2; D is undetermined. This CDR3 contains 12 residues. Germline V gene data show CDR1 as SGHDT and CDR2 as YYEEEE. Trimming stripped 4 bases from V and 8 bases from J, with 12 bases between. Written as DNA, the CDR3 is TGTGCCAGCAGCCCGTATAGGGAGGGCTACACCTTC. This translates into CASSPYREGYTF.

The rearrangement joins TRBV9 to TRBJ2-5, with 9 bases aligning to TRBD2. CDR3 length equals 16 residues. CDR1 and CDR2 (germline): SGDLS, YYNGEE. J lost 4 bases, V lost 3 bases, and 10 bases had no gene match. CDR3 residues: CASSAGLASLTETQYF. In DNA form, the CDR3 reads TGTGCCAGCAGCGCCGGACTAGCGTCCCTAACAGAGACCCAGTACTTC.

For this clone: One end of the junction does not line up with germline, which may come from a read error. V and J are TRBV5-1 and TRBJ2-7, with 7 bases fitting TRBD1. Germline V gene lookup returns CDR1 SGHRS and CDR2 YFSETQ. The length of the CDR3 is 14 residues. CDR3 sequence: CASRLGQPPYEQYF. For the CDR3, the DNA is TGCGCCAGCAGGTTGGGACAGCCGCCCTACGAGCAGTACTTC.

The CDR3 reads CASRGGQGMNTEAFF. As DNA, the CDR3 is TGTGCCAGCCGAGGAGGCCAAGGGATGAACACTGAAGCTTTCTTT. The chain employs TRBV2 and TRBJ1-1; D not resolved. In germline, CDR1 is SNHLY, CDR2 FYNNEI. With 8 bases removed from V and 0 bases from J, the gap between germline ends came to 16 bases. The CDR3 consists of 15 residues.

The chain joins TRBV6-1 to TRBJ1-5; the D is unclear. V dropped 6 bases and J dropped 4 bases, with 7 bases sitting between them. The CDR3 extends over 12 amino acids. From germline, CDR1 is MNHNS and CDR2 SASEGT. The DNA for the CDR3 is TGTGCCAGCAGAGGAGAGAATCAGCCCCAGCATTTT. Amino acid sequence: CASRGENQPQHF.

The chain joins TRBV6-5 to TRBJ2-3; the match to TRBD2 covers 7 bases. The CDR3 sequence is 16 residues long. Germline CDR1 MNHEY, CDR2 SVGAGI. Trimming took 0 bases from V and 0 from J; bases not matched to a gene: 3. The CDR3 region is CASSYSGSGSTDTQYF. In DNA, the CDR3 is TGTGCCAGCAGTTACTCGGGTAGCGGGAGCACAGATACGCAGTATTTT.